These 9 T cell receptor beta chains came from one sample sequenced in a study of T-cell memory formation after mild COVID-19. TCRdb re-called the 5' RACE reads with MiXCR, one entry per CDR3 protein. The repertoire holds 430,000 or so distinct CDR3 sequences, with around 25% as singletons. Sequencing input: PBMCs or a T cell subset sorted from them (not recorded which). The origin of the receptors is an adult woman who had mild COVID-19 (a few samples of this study predate the infection). Cell type and time point are not known.

This clonotype was detected only a few times. This rearrangement joins TRBV12-3 or TRBV12-4 to TRBJ1-1; D gene uncertain. The CDR3 is 14 residues long. V was shortened by 2 bases and J by 1 base, with 8 bases between the two germline ends. The CDR3 DNA reads TGTGCCAGCAGTTTACTAGGCAGGAACACTGAAGCTTTCTTT. Residues: CASSLLGRNTEAFF.

The V and J genes are TRBV4-3 and TRBJ2-7; TRBD2 agrees at 11 bases. V lost 4 bases and J lost 0; bases outside the gene matches: 5. Per germline, CDR1 LGHNA and CDR2 YSLEER. The CDR3 consists of 16 residues. Written as DNA, the CDR3 is TGCGCCAGCAGCCCTATAGCGGGAGGGAGCTCCTACGAGCAGTACTTC. Translation gives CASSPIAGGSSYEQYF.

The sample holds a few counts of this clonotype. The rearrangement uses TRBV3-1 and TRBJ1-2; D is ambiguous. The CDR3 loop spans 12 amino acids. Germline CDR1 and CDR2: LGHDT and YNNKEL (reference sequence). V lost 3 bases and J 5 bases, leaving 7 bases between the germline ends. CDR3 nucleotide sequence: TGTGCCAGCAGCCAGGAAGGGTATGGCTACACCTTC. It specifies CASSQEGYGYTF.

This clonotype was seen a few times. The chain is built from TRBV12-3 or TRBV12-4 and TRBJ2-1; perhaps TRBD2 as D (6 bases). Trimming left V 5 bases short and J 4 bases short, with 12 bases between. This CDR3 comprises 14 residues. The CDR3 here is CASSISGAYNEQFF. CDR3 bases: TGTGCCAGCAGTATTAGCGGAGCTTACAATGAGCAGTTCTTC.

This clonotype was detected a few times. The rearrangement joins TRBV14 to TRBJ1-1; 8 bases line up with TRBD1. The length of the CDR3 is 13 residues. The V segment lost 4 bases and the J segment 9 bases; nucleotides outside the gene matches: 7. The V gene's germline CDR1 is SGHDN and CDR2 FVKESK. CDR3 region: CASSPRQGLKAFF. The CDR3 region has the DNA TGTGCCAGCAGCCCGAGACAGGGGTTGAAAGCTTTCTTT.

This rearrangement joins TRBV9 to TRBJ1-5, with 10 bases matching TRBD1. The trim removed 0 bases at V and 0 bases at J, leaving 0 bases unmatched. In germline, CDR1 is SGDLS, CDR2 YYNGEE. The CDR3 has 16 residues. This CDR3 is CASSVGTGGSNQPQHF. The CDR3 DNA follows: TGTGCCAGCAGCGTAGGGACAGGGGGTAGCAATCAGCCCCAGCATTTT.

This chain links TRBV3-1 with TRBJ2-7; either TRBD1 or TRBD2 may supply D (5 bases each). Trimming took 3 bases from V and 5 from J, leaving 8 bases between them. This CDR3 is built from 12 residues. Germline CDR1 reads LGHDT; CDR2 reads YNNKEL (reference sequence). CDR3 sequence: CASSQSGHEQYF. The CDR3 nucleotides are TGTGCCAGCAGCCAGTCGGGACACGAGCAGTACTTC.

The table lists this clonotype with a few counts. The CDR3 is CAISNPGQGPPEAFF. In nucleotides, the CDR3 is TGTGCCATCAGCAATCCGGGACAGGGCCCCCCTGAAGCTTTCTTT. The chain recombines TRBV10-3 with TRBJ1-1; 9 nucleotides agree with TRBD1. CDR3 length equals 15 residues. From germline, CDR1 is ENHRY and CDR2 SYGVKD. Germline trimming cut 6 bases from V and 6 bases from J; bases unmatched to any gene: 11.

This clonotype has ten or more counts. This chain links TRBV4-1 with TRBJ2-7, with 10 bases matching TRBD1. Unmatched junction bases numbered 15, after V lost 5 bases and J lost 5 bases. Looked up from germline, CDR1 is MGHRA and CDR2 is YSYEKL. This CDR3 contains 17 residues. CDR3 residues: CASSLSWTGGAIDEQYF. Written as DNA, the CDR3 is TGCGCCAGCAGCTTAAGTTGGACAGGGGGGGCAATCGACGAGCAGTACTTC.